The present T cell receptor beta chain was sequenced within a study of cytomegalovirus exposure and HLA in healthy donors (dated by TCRdb to the late 2010s). Study-wide context: An earlier analysis of several hundred of the donors reported 276 Gb of sequence data and 95 million to 120 million unique TCR beta sequences obtained from about 179 million T cells. An earlier analysis of roughly 600 of the donors used high-throughput TCR beta sequencing to judge whether each TCR beta V gene segment behaved as functional or pseudogenic. To predict cytomegalovirus infection status, the study brought together high-throughput TCR immunosequencing, statistical association of individual TCRs with disease status, and machine learning. HLA typing covered class I and class II loci at four-digit resolution. Besides the first cohort of 550 to 750 subjects, a separate validation cohort made up of about 120 different subjects was used. In a later genetic analysis, genome-wide SNP genotypes for about 55% of the roughly 700 donors were used, and that subset was treated as a discovery cohort. The number of donors typed differed by locus, with roughly 620-630 for A, B, C, DRB1 and DQB1, over 500 for DQA1, approximately 570 for DPA1, and approximately 470 for DPB1. The aim of the study was to test whether cataloging public T cell receptors could identify signatures of past pathogen exposure. Every discovery cohort repertoire had been produced on one sequencing platform. A handful of DR-DQ haplotypes were handled as single units for association and clustering because linkage in the cohort was strong. A later analysis re-analyzed previously published TCR beta repertoires from several hundred donors and added high-resolution HLA genotyping to study TCR occurrence patterns. Approximately 300 gigabases of sequencing data and 70 million to 85 million unique TCR sequences were included in an early release covering 550 to 650 HLA-typed donors. Among roughly 400 genotyped donors of the cohort, an average of roughly 240,000 unique TCR beta nucleotide sequences were sequenced per donor, approximately 20% of them non-productive. Rather than using new phenotypic data, the later analysis identified candidate immune exposures from TCR beta sequences and from how often those sequences occurred across donors. Among the approximately 420 genotyped donors, about 83% belonged to the genetic ancestry cluster associated with self-reported Caucasian donors. Donor age, sex, ethnicity and CMV serostatus were compiled alongside the repertoire data. The study used immunosequencing to profile the T cell repertoires of approximately 690 subjects and linked those repertoires to cytomegalovirus serostatus. The full study reports these points: According to a later analysis, parvovirus B19, influenza, CMV and Epstein-Barr virus appeared linked to several top co-occurrence clusters. In a later analysis, around 15,000 TCR beta sequences were associated with specific HLA alleles at a false discovery rate of 0.05. According to a later analysis, most CMV-associated TCR beta chains appeared to be HLA-restricted, and the HLA associations seemed to be driven largely by CMV exposure. V-gene and J-gene trimming of TCR beta chains was associated with a missense DCLRE1C variant in a later genetic analysis, and the association was replicated in an independent cohort. Compared with the approximately 670-donor mean, donors in an Asian-associated ancestry cluster had fewer N-insertions in productive TCRs, according to a later genetic analysis. In a later analysis, HLA-associated TCR beta chains were found to be more clonally expanded and to have lower generation probabilities than equally common non-associated chains. The study gave a list of around 170 TCR beta chains associated with cytomegalovirus. The only immune exposure information available for the cohort was CMV serostatus. Cytomegalovirus status was reported to be diagnosed by the classifier with high specificity and sensitivity in both the original and validation cohorts. In an earlier analysis of approximately 590 of the donors, most TCR beta V segments appeared in productive rearrangements about 87% or about 30% of the time, broadly matching IMGT annotations. It was suggested by the authors that the approach could potentially be generalized to other disease states and immunological phenotypes. A group of highly shared sequence variants was considered likely to be a technical artifact of the sequencing pipeline. Roughly uniform sequencing depth across donors was assumed in presence/absence analyses, although this assumption may not hold. A further reported finding was that TCR beta sequences accurately predicted the HLA-A and HLA-B alleles for most subjects in the first cohort. Only TCR beta chains were sequenced in this cohort, and the absence of alpha or paired-chain data limited detectable features. In a later analysis, TCR association rates were found to vary across HLA loci, with the most associated TCRs seen for DRB1 alleles and the fewest for HLA-C alleles. Some IMGT-functional V segments, including TRBV6-2 and TRBV6-3, could not be distinguished by the 87-base-pair reads and were therefore excluded. Over 15 rarely observed V segments, including chromosome 9 orphons, were excluded from the earlier analysis of about 610 of the donors because counts were too low. While some public TCRs were present in many individuals, most TCR sequences turned up only very rarely across donors. Correlated functional status among segregating V segments might reflect linkage disequilibrium, but an unknown experimental factor could not be ruled out. Three of the identified cytomegalovirus-associated TCR beta chains were confirmed in vitro to be specific for cytomegalovirus antigens. Because HLA typing was unavailable for some donors at each locus, only the typed subset was used in association tests. Strong co-occurrence of HLA alleles, especially DR and DQ, made assigning TCR associations to individual alleles difficult.

In the germline V gene, CDR1 corresponds to SGHRS and CDR2 to YFSETQ. The CDR3 starts with the cysteine, ends with the phenylalanine, and has 14 residues. Just the 42-base CDR3 DNA is kept, in frame starting at base 1. V sheds 4 bases and J sheds 0 bases, leaving 10 bases between their ends. The protocol used for the library was the immunoSEQ multiplex PCR assay. The multiplex PCR relied on a mix of 60 forward primers for TCR Vbeta segments and 13 reverse primers for TCR Jbeta segments. The CDR3 region of rearranged TCR beta genes was amplified from genomic DNA by a multiplex PCR assay. Amplified TCR beta libraries were sequenced as 87-base-pair reads on the Illumina HiSeq System. Per the source publication's procedure: Across the 666 repertoires, a later analysis counted some 81 million unique TCR beta chains, approximately 10 million of which were shared by at least two donors. A nearest-neighbor algorithm error-corrected the raw reads and collapsed the reads into unique sequences, merging closely related sequences to remove PCR and sequencing errors. V, D and J gene segments were assigned by aligning CDR3 sequences to IMGT reference sequences. For a sequence to be retained, a match of at least six nucleotides to both a V gene segment and a J gene segment was required. A rearrangement counted as productive if the CDR3 had no stop codons and remained in frame with V and J, and every other rearrangement counted as non-productive. CDR3 was defined by IMGT convention, running from the second conserved V-encoded cysteine to the conserved J-encoded phenylalanine. The earlier analysis of about 530 of the donors excluded any sequence lacking an unambiguous match to a single V gene segment. In an earlier analysis of 587 of the donors, V segments were called functional above 56.7% productive rearrangements and were called segregating when the between-donor standard deviation exceeded 5%. To diagnose cytomegalovirus status from the catalog of TCR beta chain sequences, a statistical classification framework was built. In a later analysis, V and J genes were assigned by comparing TCR nucleotide sequences against IMGT/GENE-DB human TR gene sequences. The TCRdist pipeline was used in a later analysis to assign CDR3 sequences and most-parsimonious VDJ recombination scenarios. In a later analysis, each TCR beta chain was defined by its CDR3 amino acid sequence together with its V-gene family, and reads without a unique V-gene family were excluded. To address suspected cross-contamination and a sequencing artifact, a later analysis removed 592 highly shared, low-generation-probability nucleotide sequences. In a later analysis, a clonal expansion index for each public chain was calculated from normalized within-repertoire ranks of inferred template counts. In a later analysis, generation probabilities were computed using a VDJ recombination model fitted to out-of-frame rearrangements, and the results were checked against IGoR. Hypergeometric tests were used in a later analysis to score TCR-TCR, TCR-HLA and TCR-CMV co-occurrence, with a repertoire-size bias correction applied to the TCR pairs. In a later analysis, false discovery rates were estimated by permuting HLA or CMV assignments 20 times. In a later analysis, co-occurring TCRs were grouped using DBSCAN, and TCRdist sequence similarity was added for clustering within HLA-allele-positive subsets. Co-occurrence clustering excluded repertoires with fewer than 30,000 or more than 120,000 public chains, plus five with anomalous nucleotide sharing. TCRdb limited this immuneACCESS table to in-frame rearrangements with V and J called. A share of clones is missing; checked studies link under half to unresolved V genes, and the rest is unexplained. From that table come the V and J calls and clone size; the DNA was used to work out D and trimming. This sample lists some 120,000 clones; about four fifths were detected once. Approximately 3.1% of the sample goes to the ten largest clones.

The cohort comprised hundreds of healthy bone marrow donors. All cohort members were sampled while nominally healthy, although unrecorded immune exposures were likely present. The donor tested CMV seronegative, placing the donor among the 300 to 450 seronegative members of the cohort. A peripheral blood sample was collected from each donor, and TCR beta sequencing was performed on peripheral blood mononuclear cells. The Qiagen DNeasy Blood Extraction Kit was used to extract genomic DNA from the blood cell samples. On this clone: Its antigen remains unidentified. No base quality values were provided; no much bigger clone lies one nucleotide off.

This sequence uses TRBV5-1 and TRBJ1-1, with TRBD1 tentatively as D gene (6 bases match). This TCR was recovered from a man younger than 45 in good health and CMV-seronegative. The sample taken for sequencing was PBMCs. For the CDR3, the sequence is CASSQDSLNTEAFF. At the DNA level, the sequence is TGCGCCAGCAGCCAGGACAGTCTGAACACTGAAGCTTTCTTT. The entire variable domain, with the stretches around the CDR3 drawn from the reference TRBV5-1 and TRBJ1-1 proteins, is KAGVTQTPRYLIKTRGQQVTLSCSPISGHRSVSWYQQTPGQGLQFLFEYFSETQRNKGNFPGRFSGRQFSNSRSEMNVSTLELGDSALYLCASSQDSLNTEAFFGQGTRLTVV.